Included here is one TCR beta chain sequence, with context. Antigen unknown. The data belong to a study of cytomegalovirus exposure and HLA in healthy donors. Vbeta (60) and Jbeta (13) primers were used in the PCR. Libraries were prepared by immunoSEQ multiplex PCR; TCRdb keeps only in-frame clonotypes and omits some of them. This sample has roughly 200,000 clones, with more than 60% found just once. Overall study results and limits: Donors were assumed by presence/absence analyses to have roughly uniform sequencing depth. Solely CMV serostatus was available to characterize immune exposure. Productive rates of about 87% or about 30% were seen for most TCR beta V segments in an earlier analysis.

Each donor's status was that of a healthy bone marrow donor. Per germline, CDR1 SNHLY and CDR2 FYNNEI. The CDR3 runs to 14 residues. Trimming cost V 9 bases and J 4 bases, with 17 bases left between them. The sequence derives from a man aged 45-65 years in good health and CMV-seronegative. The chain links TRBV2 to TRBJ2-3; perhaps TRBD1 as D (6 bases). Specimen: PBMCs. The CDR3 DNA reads TGTGCCAGTGGACAGTCCTGGGGCGCAGATACGCAGTATTTT. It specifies CASGQSWGADTQYF. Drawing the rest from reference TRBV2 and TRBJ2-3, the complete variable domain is EPEVTQTPSHQVTQMGQEVILRCVPISNHLYFYWYRQILGQKVEFLVSFYNNEISEKSEIFDDQFSVERPDGSNFTLKIRSTKLEDSAMYFCASGQSWGADTQYFGPGTRLTVL.